Presented here are 5 T cell receptor beta chains from one specimen sequenced in a study of blood T cell repertoires in COVID-19. The assay was immunoSEQ multiplex PCR, and TCRdb's table has in-frame clones only and misses some. In the table there are about 150,000 clones, around 84% of which are singletons. The sequenced sample was peripheral blood. These receptors came from a human donor in a cohort sampled during active COVID-19.

The rearrangement uses TRBV4-2 and TRBJ2-2; 7 bases align to TRBD2. The junction had 2 bases not matched to a gene; V was cut back by 0 bases and J by 1 base. The CDR3 spans 16 residues. Per the germline V gene, CDR1 is LGHNA and CDR2 is YNFKEQ. CDR3 protein: CASSQESGGNTGELFF. DNA of the CDR3: TGTGCCAGCAGCCAAGAGTCGGGGGGGAACACCGGGGAGCTGTTTTTT.

This chain connects TRBV3-1 (or the pseudogene TRBV3-2) to TRBJ2-2; D not certain. The CDR3 totals 14 residues. CDR1 and CDR2 (germline): LGHDT, YNNKEL (reference sequence). The V end lost 2 bases, the J end lost 6 bases, and 10 bases lay between the germline ends. In DNA form, the CDR3 reads TGTGCCAGCAGCCAACAAGTCGCGCCCGGGGAGCTGTTTTTT. Amino acid sequence: CASSQQVAPGELFF.

The V call is TRBV24-1, the J call TRBJ2-5; D is possibly TRBD1 (5 bases). Germline values: CDR1 KGHDR, CDR2 SFDVKD. V was clipped by 4 bases and J by 5 bases, with 10 bases between them. The CDR3 sequence is 13 residues long. CDR3 region: CATSDPGSETQYF. CDR3 nucleotide sequence: TGTGCCACCAGTGACCCAGGGTCGGAGACCCAGTACTTC.

V is TRBV5-6 and J is TRBJ2-5, with TRBD1 matching 9 bases. The CDR3 spans 14 residues. Germline V lookup: CDR1 SGHDT, CDR2 YYEEEE. The V and J ends lost 3 bases and 2 bases, in that order; junction bases with no gene match: 2. CDR3: CASSWDRAQETQYF. Here the CDR3 DNA reads TGTGCCAGCAGCTGGGACAGGGCTCAAGAGACCCAGTACTTC.

The V and J genes are TRBV6-2 or TRBV6-3 and TRBJ2-7, with no clear D. Germline V CDR1 and CDR2: MNHEY, SVGEGT. V lost 2 bases, J lost 1 base, and 15 bases lay in between. The CDR3 is 16 residues long. Here the CDR3 reads CASSYEKIGRSYEQYF. CDR3 in DNA: TGTGCCAGCAGTTACGAGAAGATCGGCAGGTCCTACGAGCAGTACTTC.